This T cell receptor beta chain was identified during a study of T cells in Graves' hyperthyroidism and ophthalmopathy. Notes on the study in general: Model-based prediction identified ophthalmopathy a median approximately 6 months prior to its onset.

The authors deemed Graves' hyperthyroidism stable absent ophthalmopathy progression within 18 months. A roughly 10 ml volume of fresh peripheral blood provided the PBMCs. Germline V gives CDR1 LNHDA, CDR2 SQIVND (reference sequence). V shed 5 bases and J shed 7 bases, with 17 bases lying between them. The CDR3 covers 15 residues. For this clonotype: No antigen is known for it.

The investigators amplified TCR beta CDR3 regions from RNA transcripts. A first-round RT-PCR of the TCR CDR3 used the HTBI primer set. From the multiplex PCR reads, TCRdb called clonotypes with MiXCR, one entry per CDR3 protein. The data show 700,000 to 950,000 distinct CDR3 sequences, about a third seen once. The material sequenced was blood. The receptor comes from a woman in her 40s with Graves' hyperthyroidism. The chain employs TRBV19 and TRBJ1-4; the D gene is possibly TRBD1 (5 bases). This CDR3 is CASSHRWRGGEKLFF. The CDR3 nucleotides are TGTGCCAGTAGTCACCGGTGGAGGGGTGGTGAAAAACTGTTTTTT.